A selection of T cell receptor beta chains follows, all from one sample in a study of T cells in tuberculosis. The assay was immunoSEQ multiplex PCR, and TCRdb's table has in-frame clones only and misses some. This table holds tens of thousands of clones, approximately 91% found once. Material: CD1b-GMM tetramer-negative cells sorted from PBMCs. The source is an adult woman with latent tuberculosis. The CDR3 runs from the conserved cysteine through the conserved F or W. A D gene is named only where the DNA matches it firmly. Size is omitted from some rows. Given values are once, few, many or a class for expanded clones.

J gene,D gene,V gene,clone size,CDR3 DNA,CDR3 protein
TRBJ2-7,TRBD2,TRBV10-2,.,TGCGCCATCCGGACTAGCGGGGGTTCTTACGAGCAGTACTTC,CAIRTSGGSYEQYF
TRBJ1-4,TRBD1,TRBV29-1,.,TGCAGCGCCCGGGGACAGGATGAAAAACTGTTTTTT,CSARGQDEKLFF
TRBJ1-5,TRBD1,TRBV18,.,TGTGCCAGCTCTCCTGACAGGGGGGGTCAGCCCCAGCATTTT,CASSPDRGGQPQHF
TRBJ1-2,.,TRBV14,.,TGTGCCAGCAGCTCACAGGGCCGCTATGGCTACACCTTC,CASSSQGRYGYTF
TRBJ2-5,TRBD2,TRBV5-8,.,TGTGCCAGCAGCCAAGGACTAGCGGGACACCAAGAGACCCAGTACTTC,CASSQGLAGHQETQYF
TRBJ1-5,.,TRBV2,.,TGTGCCAGCAGTGAGGGAGGAGGTAGGAGCAATCAGCCCCAGCATTTT,CASSEGGGRSNQPQHF
TRBJ1-2,TRBD1,TRBV5-6,.,TGTGCCAGCAGCTTGCAGGGGGCACCCTATGGCTACACCTTC,CASSLQGAPYGYTF
TRBJ1-2,TRBD1,TRBV25-1,.,TGTGCCAGCACCGGAGGGGGCGCGGATGGCTACACCTTC,CASTGGGADGYTF
TRBJ2-7,TRBD2,TRBV7-2,.,TGTGCCAGCAGCGAAGGTAGCGGGGGGTCTCCCTACGAGCAGTACTTC,CASSEGSGGSPYEQYF
TRBJ1-6,TRBD1,TRBV30,.,TGTGCCTGGAGTGTATTTTTTCCAGGGGGTGGTAATTCACCCCTCCACTTT,CAWSVFFPGGGNSPLHF
TRBJ2-3,TRBD2,TRBV10-1,.,TGCGCCAGCAGTCGAAGCGGGGGCACAGATACGCAGTATTTT,CASSRSGGTDTQYF
TRBJ2-1,.,TRBV5-1,.,TGCGCCAGCAGCTTGTCCGGGAAGGATGAATATGAGCAGTTCTTC,CASSLSGKDEYEQFF
TRBJ2-3,TRBD2,TRBV6-5,.,TGTGCCAGCAGCTCGGGGGGGGATACGCAGTATTTT,CASSSGGDTQYF
TRBJ2-5,TRBD1,TRBV5-6,.,TGTGCCAGCAGCTTGGGACAGGGTTTTCGGGAGACCCAGTACTTC,CASSLGQGFRETQYF
TRBJ1-2,TRBD1,TRBV28,.,TGTGCCAGCCAATTACAGGGGGCCTATGGCTACACCTTC,CASQLQGAYGYTF
TRBJ1-1,TRBD1,TRBV13,.,TGTGCCAGCAGCGCCTTACAGGGGTACACTGAAGCTTTCTTT,CASSALQGYTEAFF
TRBJ1-4,.,TRBV7-9,.,TGTGCCAGCAGCTTAGGGGGCGGTGAAAAACTGTTTTTT,CASSLGGGEKLFF
TRBJ1-5,.,TRBV6-1,once,TGTGCCAGCAGTGTCGATCAGCCCCAGCATTTT,CASSVDQPQHF
TRBJ2-2,.,TRBV2,.,TGTGCCAGCAGTGTAGGGGTGGATTTGACCGGGGAGCTGTTTTTT,CASSVGVDLTGELFF
TRBJ2-3,TRBD2,TRBV10-3,.,TGTGCCATCAGCGCCGGGACTAGCGGCACAGATACGCAGTATTTT,CAISAGTSGTDTQYF
TRBJ2-2,TRBD1,TRBV9,.,TGTGCCAGCAAACTTCCGACAGGGGGCCCAAACACCGGGGAGCTGTTTTTT,CASKLPTGGPNTGELFF
TRBJ1-2,TRBD1,TRBV4-1,.,TGCGCCAGCAGCCGCGAGCAGACAGGGCCTGGCTATGGCTACACCTTC,CASSREQTGPGYGYTF
TRBJ2-5,TRBD2,TRBV6-5,.,TGTGCCAGCAGTCCGGGACTAGCAGAGACCCAGTACTTC,CASSPGLAETQYF
TRBJ1-4,.,TRBV7-9,few,TGTGCCAGTAGTAGGGACATAGAAAATGAAAAACTGTTTTTT,CASSRDIENEKLFF
TRBJ2-5,TRBD1,TRBV2,.,TGTGCCAGCAGTGAGGAGGGACAGGCGGCGGAGACCCAGTACTTC,CASSEEGQAAETQYF
TRBJ2-1,TRBD1,TRBV6-5,.,TGTGCCAGCAGTTACTCGTGGGACAGGCCCAATGAGCAGTTCTTC,CASSYSWDRPNEQFF
TRBJ1-1,TRBD1,TRBV7-9,.,TGTGCCAGCAGCGCAAAGGCAGGGGGCGAATCGAACACTGAAGCTTTCTTT,CASSAKAGGESNTEAFF
TRBJ2-1,TRBD2,TRBV4-1,.,TGCGCCAGCAGCCAAGAAACTAGCGGGGGGGCGTATGAGCAGTTCTTC,CASSQETSGGAYEQFF
TRBJ2-1,.,TRBV6-1,.,TGTGCCAGCAGTGTGGAGGGCTGGAGTTTCAATGAGCAGTTCTTC,CASSVEGWSFNEQFF
TRBJ1-1,TRBD1,TRBV5-1,.,TGCGCCAGCAGCTTGGCGGGACAGGGGGCCATCGCTGAAGCTTTCTTT,CASSLAGQGAIAEAFF
TRBJ2-1,TRBD2,TRBV6-6,.,TGTGCCAGCAGTTACGGGCGGGGGGGCCCCAATGAGCAGTTCTTC,CASSYGRGGPNEQFF
TRBJ2-2,TRBD1,TRBV19,once,TGTGCCAGTAGTGTACGACAGGGCGCCGGGGAGCTGTTTTTT,CASSVRQGAGELFF
TRBJ2-3,TRBD2,TRBV6-6,.,TGTGCCAGCGGTGCGGGGGGATCGGGCACAGATACGCAGTATTTT,CASGAGGSGTDTQYF
TRBJ2-2,.,TRBV19,.,TGTGCCAGTAGTATTTCACAGGTCGCCGGGGAGCTGTTTTTT,CASSISQVAGELFF
TRBJ1-3,TRBD1,TRBV30,.,TGTGCCTGGGGAGGACAGGGCTCTGGAAACACCATATATTTT,CAWGGQGSGNTIYF
TRBJ2-2,.,TRBV13,.,TGTGCCAGCAGCTTTGGGCCAGAGAACACCGGGGAGCTGTTTTTT,CASSFGPENTGELFF
TRBJ2-5,TRBD1,TRBV11-2,.,TGTGCCAGCAGCTCCAGGGGGCTCAAGGAGACCCAGTACTTC,CASSSRGLKETQYF
TRBJ2-4,.,TRBV21-1,.,TGTGCCAGCAGCAAAGCGGCGGGACTCCCCGGGGTGAGGAAAAACATTCAGTACTTC,CASSKAAGLPGVRKNIQYF